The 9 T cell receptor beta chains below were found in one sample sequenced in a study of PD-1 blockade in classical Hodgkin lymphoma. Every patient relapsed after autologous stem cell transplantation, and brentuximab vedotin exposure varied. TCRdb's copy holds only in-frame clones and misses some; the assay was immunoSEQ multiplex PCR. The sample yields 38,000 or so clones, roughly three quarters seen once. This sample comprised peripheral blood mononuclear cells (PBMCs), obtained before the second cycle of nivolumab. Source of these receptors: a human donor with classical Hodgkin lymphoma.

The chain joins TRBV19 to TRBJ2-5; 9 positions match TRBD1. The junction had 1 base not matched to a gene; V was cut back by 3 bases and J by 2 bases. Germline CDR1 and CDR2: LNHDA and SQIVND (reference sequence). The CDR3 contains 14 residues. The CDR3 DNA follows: TGTGCCAGTAGTATTGGACAGGGGCAAGAGACCCAGTACTTC. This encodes CASSIGQGQETQYF.

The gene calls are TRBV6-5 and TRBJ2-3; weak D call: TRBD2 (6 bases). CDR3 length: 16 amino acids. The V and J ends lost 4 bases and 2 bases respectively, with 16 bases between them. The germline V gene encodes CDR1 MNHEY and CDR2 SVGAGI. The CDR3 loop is CASSFSTRGNTDTQYF. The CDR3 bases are TGTGCCAGCAGTTTCTCGACACGGGGGAACACAGATACGCAGTATTTT.

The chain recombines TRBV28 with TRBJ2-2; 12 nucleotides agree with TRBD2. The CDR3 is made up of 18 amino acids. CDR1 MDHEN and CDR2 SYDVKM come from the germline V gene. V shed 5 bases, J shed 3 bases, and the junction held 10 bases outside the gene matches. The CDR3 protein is CASSATSGGPGDTGELFF. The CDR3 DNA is TGTGCCAGCAGTGCGACTAGCGGGGGCCCAGGCGACACCGGGGAGCTGTTTTTT.

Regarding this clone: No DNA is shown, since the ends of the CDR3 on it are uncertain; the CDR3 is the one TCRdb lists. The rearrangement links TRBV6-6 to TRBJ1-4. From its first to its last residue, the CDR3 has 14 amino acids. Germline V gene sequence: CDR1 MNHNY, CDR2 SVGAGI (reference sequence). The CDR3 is CASSTSGGREKLFF.

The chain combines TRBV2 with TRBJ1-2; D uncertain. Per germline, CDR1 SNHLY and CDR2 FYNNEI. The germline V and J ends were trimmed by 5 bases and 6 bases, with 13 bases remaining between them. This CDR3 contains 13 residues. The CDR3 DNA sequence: TGTGCCAGCAGTCGGACTAATGTCAATGGCTACACCTTC. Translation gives CASSRTNVNGYTF.

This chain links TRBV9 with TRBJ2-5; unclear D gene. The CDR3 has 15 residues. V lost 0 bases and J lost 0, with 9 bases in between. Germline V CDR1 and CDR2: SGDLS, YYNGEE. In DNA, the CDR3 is TGTGCCAGCAGCGTAGGAGGCGGAAACCAAGAGACCCAGTACTTC. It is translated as CASSVGGGNQETQYF.

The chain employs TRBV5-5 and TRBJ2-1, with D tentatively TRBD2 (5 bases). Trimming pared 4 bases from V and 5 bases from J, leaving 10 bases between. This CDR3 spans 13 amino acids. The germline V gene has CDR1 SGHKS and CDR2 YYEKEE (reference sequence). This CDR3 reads CASSLYGNNEQFF. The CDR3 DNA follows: TGTGCCAGCAGCCTATACGGGAACAATGAGCAGTTCTTC.

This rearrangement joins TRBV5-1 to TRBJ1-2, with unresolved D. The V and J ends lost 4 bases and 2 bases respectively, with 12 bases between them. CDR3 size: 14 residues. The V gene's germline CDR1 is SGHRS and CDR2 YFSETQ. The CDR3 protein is CASSLYTGNYGYTF. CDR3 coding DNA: TGCGCCAGCAGCCTCTATACGGGAAACTATGGCTACACCTTC.

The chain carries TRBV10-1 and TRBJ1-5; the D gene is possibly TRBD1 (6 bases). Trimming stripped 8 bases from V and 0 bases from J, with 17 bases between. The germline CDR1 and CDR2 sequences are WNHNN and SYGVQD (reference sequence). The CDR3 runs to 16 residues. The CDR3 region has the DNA TGCGCCAGCTTTACCCGGGACACCCATAGCAATCAGCCCCAGCATTTT. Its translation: CASFTRDTHSNQPQHF.